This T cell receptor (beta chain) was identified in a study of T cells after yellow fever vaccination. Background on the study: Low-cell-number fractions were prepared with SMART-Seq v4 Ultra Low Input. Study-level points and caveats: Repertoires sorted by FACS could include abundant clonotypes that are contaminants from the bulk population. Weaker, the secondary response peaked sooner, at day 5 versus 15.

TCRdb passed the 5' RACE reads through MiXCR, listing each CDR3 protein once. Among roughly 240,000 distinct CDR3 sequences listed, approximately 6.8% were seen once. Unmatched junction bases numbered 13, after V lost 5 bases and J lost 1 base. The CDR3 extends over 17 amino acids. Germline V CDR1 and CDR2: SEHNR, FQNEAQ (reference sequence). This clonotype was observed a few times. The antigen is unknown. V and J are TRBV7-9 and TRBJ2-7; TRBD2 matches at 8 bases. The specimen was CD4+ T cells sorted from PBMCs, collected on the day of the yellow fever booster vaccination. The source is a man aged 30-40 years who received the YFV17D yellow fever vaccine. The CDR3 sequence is CASSPGGAGGFSYEQYF. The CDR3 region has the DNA TGTGCCAGCAGCCCGGGGGGGGCAGGTGGCTTTTCCTACGAGCAGTACTTC.